Following are 10 T cell receptor beta chains from one sample sequenced in a study of T cells in localized non-small cell lung cancer. Libraries were prepared by immunoSEQ multiplex PCR; TCRdb keeps only in-frame clonotypes and omits some of them. Of around 22,000 clones listed, about nine tenths were seen once; the top ten hold about 9.4%. The sequencing here drew on peripheral blood mononuclear cells, taken before any cancer treatment. The receptors were gathered from a woman between 35 and 70 years old with stage III lung adenocarcinoma.

This rearrangement joins TRBV5-6 to TRBJ2-7; D not certain. The germline V gene has CDR1 SGHDT and CDR2 YYEEEE. CDR3 length: 12 residues. Deletions cut 3 bases from V and 1 base from J, with 5 bases between. The CDR3 DNA reads TGTGCCAGCAGCTATCTTTCCTACGAGCAGTACTTC. Its protein is CASSYLSYEQYF.

This chain connects TRBV5-6 to TRBJ2-3; possibly TRBD2 for D (7 bases). From germline, CDR1 is SGHDT and CDR2 YYEEEE. The CDR3 length is 17 residues. V lost 0 bases and J 3 bases, leaving 17 bases between the germline ends. In nucleotides, the CDR3 is TGTGCCAGCAGCTTGGAAGTAGGGGGGGCTTGGACAGATACGCAGTATTTT. Translation: CASSLEVGGAWTDTQYF.

V is TRBV7-2 and J is TRBJ1-1, with no clear D. This CDR3 is built from 13 residues. Germline V gene lookup returns CDR1 SGHTA and CDR2 FQGNSA. V dropped 2 bases and J dropped 4 bases, with 8 bases sitting between them. The CDR3 protein is CASSLIFATEAFF. CDR3 nucleotide sequence: TGTGCCAGCAGCTTAATTTTTGCCACTGAAGCTTTCTTT. Full variable domain (outside the CDR3, taken from reference TRBV7-2 and TRBJ1-1): GAGVSQSPSNKVTEKGKDVELRCDPISGHTALYWYRQSLGQGLEFLIYFQGNSAPDKSGLPSDRFSAERTGGSVSTLTIQRTQQEDSAVYLCASSLIFATEAFFGQGTRLTVV.

This sequence joins TRBV2 and TRBJ1-1; 7 nucleotides line up with TRBD1. This CDR3 contains 13 residues. V shed 1 base and J 8 bases; nucleotides not matched to a gene: 4. Germline V gene data show CDR1 as SNHLY and CDR2 as FYNNEI. The CDR3 is CASSEEQTGEAFF. CDR3 nucleotide sequence: TGTGCCAGCAGTGAAGAGCAGACAGGGGAAGCTTTCTTT.

V and J are TRBV29-1 and TRBJ2-5; 10 bases agree with TRBD2. Unmatched junction bases numbered 6, after V lost 2 bases and J lost 6 bases. The CDR3 runs to 14 residues. The germline CDR1 and CDR2 sequences are SQVTM and ANQGSEA. The chain's CDR3 is CSVESLAGAKTQYF. As DNA, the CDR3 is TGCAGCGTTGAAAGCCTAGCGGGAGCCAAGACCCAGTACTTC.

The chain has TRBV19 and TRBJ1-2; D call uncertain. With 4 bases removed from V and 8 bases from J, the gap between germline ends came to 17 bases. Germline lookup yields CDR1 LNHDA and CDR2 SQIVND (reference sequence). The CDR3 length is 14 residues. The CDR3 loop reads CASSSQVVTHGYTF. CDR3 in DNA: TGTGCCAGTAGTAGTCAGGTCGTAACCCACGGCTACACCTTC.

The chain links TRBV6-4 to TRBJ2-2; TRBD2 matches 8 bases. The CDR3 runs 13 residues. The V gene end was trimmed by 5 bases and the J gene end by 4 bases; junction bases not matched to a gene: 0. Germline CDR1 is MRHNA and CDR2 is SNTAGT. The CDR3 spells CASSSGSTGELFF. CDR3 DNA: TGTGCCAGCAGTAGCGGGAGCACCGGGGAGCTGTTTTTT.

The V gene is TRBV10-3, the J gene TRBJ1-3; 9 nucleotides line up with TRBD1. The germline V gene encodes CDR1 ENHRY and CDR2 SYGVKD. This CDR3 has 17 amino acids. V was pared by 0 bases and J by 2 bases, with 5 bases of the junction left unmatched. CDR3 DNA sequence: TGTGCCATCAGTGAGTCAGGGACAGGGACGGCTGGAAACACCATATATTTT. It specifies CAISESGTGTAGNTIYF.

CDR3 region: CASSLGGVGTSSYEQYF. The CDR3 bases are TGTGCCAGCAGCTTAGGTGGGGTAGGGACTAGCTCCTACGAGCAGTACTTC. This chain joins TRBV7-2 and TRBJ2-7; 8 positions agree with TRBD2. Germline V gives CDR1 SGHTA, CDR2 FQGNSA. The CDR3 consists of 17 residues. The V gene end was trimmed by 1 base and the J gene end by 0 bases; junction bases not matched to a gene: 8.

Note on this clone: Different DNA sequences within this sample yield the same CDR3. V gene TRBV2 combines with J gene TRBJ2-2; D is unresolved. V lost 2 bases to trimming and J lost 7 bases, with 8 bases between them. Germline loops: CDR1 SNHLY, CDR2 FYNNEI. CDR3 length: 13 amino acids. The CDR3 DNA is TGTGCCAGCAGTGAAAGGGCAGGCGGGGAGCTGTTTTTT. Translated, it gives CASSERAGGELFF.